This T cell receptor (beta chain) emerged from a study of CD8 T cells in ankylosing spondylitis. Study-level points and caveats: The authors reported significant enrichment of disease-linked clones in matched ankylosing spondylitis synovial fluid. There was a TCR beta motif, made of several highly homologous variants, that appeared characteristic of ankylosing spondylitis blood.

CDR3 length: 14 amino acids. V shed 4 bases and J shed 2 bases, with 13 bases lying between them. Germline V gives CDR1 SGHRS, CDR2 YFSETQ. Points on this clonotype: Its matching antigen is unknown.

It was by quantitative 5'-RACE with molecular barcodes that TCR beta libraries were made. TCRdb re-derived calls from the 5' RACE reads in MiXCR, one entry per CDR3 protein. The sample has about 330,000 distinct CDR3 sequences, roughly 8% seen once; the top ten hold roughly 14%. The chain links TRBV5-1 to TRBJ2-7; a possible D gene is TRBD2 (5 bases). This clonotype was sampled from a male donor with ankylosing spondylitis. Sample: blood, either unsorted or a sorted T cell fraction (not recorded which). The CDR3 spells CASSVIGNAYEQYF. The CDR3 region has the DNA TGCGCCAGCAGCGTAATCGGGAACGCCTACGAGCAGTACTTC.